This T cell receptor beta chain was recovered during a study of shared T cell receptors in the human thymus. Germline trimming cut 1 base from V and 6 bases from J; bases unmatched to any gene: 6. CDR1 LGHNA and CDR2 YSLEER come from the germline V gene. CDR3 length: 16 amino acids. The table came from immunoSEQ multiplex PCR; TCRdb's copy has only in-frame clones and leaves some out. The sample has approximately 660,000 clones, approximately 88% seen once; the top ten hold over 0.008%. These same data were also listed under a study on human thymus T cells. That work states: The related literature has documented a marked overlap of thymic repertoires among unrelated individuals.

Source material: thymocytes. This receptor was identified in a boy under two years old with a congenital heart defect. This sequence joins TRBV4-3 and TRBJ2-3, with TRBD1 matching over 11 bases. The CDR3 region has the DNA TGCGCCAGCAGCCAAGGAAGGACAGGGGGCGTCGATACGCAGTATTTT. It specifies CASSQGRTGGVDTQYF.